This T cell receptor (beta chain) was sequenced for a study of blood T cell repertoires in COVID-19. For the study at large: There were acute and convalescent COVID-19 samples, and they came from the United States, Italy and Spain. Sources were T cells, B-cell-depleted T cells, or PBMCs; the material itself was cDNA or gDNA.

V lost 2 bases to trimming and J lost 7 bases, with 12 bases between them. From germline, CDR1 is GTSNPN and CDR2 SVGIG (reference sequence). CDR3 size: 14 residues. It was during active infection that Seattle patients were enrolled and then longitudinally followed. In the authors' methods: Amplifying reference gene primers gave estimates of nucleated cell counts. Profiled with immunoSEQ multiplex PCR; TCRdb holds only in-frame clones, not every one. D and trimming come from the DNA, and the V and J calls and clone size come from that table. Altogether around 310,000 clones are present, around 89% being singletons, with the ten largest covering around 0.96%.

What was sequenced was peripheral blood. The gene calls are TRBV30 and TRBJ1-6; possibly TRBD1 for D (6 bases). The receptor comes from a woman aged 40 to 49 with COVID-19, enrolled during active disease. The CDR3: CAWSMDRKNSPLHF. The CDR3, as DNA: TGTGCCTGGAGTATGGACAGAAAGAATTCACCCCTCCACTTT.